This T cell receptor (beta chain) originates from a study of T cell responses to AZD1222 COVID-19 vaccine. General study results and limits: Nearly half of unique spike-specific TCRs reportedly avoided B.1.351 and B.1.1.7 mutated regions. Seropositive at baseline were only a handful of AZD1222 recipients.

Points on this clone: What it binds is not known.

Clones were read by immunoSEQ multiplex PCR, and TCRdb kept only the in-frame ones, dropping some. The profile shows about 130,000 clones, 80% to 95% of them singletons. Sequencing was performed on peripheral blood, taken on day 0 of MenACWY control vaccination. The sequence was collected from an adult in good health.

CDR3 in amino acids: CASSAGGPLRDTQYF. In nucleotides, the CDR3 is TGTGCCAGCAGCGCAGGGGGTCCTTTGAGAGATACGCAGTATTTT. The V gene is TRBV7-2, the J gene TRBJ2-3; 7 nucleotides agree with TRBD1. Germline CDR1 SGHTA, CDR2 FQGNSA. The CDR3 loop spans 15 amino acids. The V segment lost 5 bases and the J segment 5 bases; nucleotides outside the gene matches: 10.